Below, 9 T cell receptor beta chains from the same sample are listed, as sequenced in a study of blood T cell repertoires in COVID-19 (dated by TCRdb to about 2020). Preparation of the library involved the immunoSEQ multiplex PCR assay. In its TCRdb copy, this immuneACCESS table keeps in-frame sequences only and misses some clones. Where compared with another copy, unresolved V genes explain less than half of these, and the others have no known cause. Within this sample are a few hundred thousand clones, with 90% of them counted one time only. The top ten clones comprise approximately 2.1% of the sample. Sequencing input: peripheral blood. The receptors stem from a woman aged 55-70 years with COVID-19, enrolled during active disease.

This rearrangement joins TRBV19 to TRBJ2-3, with 9 bases matching TRBD1. This CDR3 comprises 15 residues. Trimming cost V 5 bases and J 4 bases; bases outside gene matches: 7. The germline V gene encodes CDR1 LNHDA and CDR2 SQIVND (reference sequence). The CDR3 reads CASSPRTGEADTQYF. As DNA, the CDR3 is TGTGCCAGTAGTCCTAGGACAGGGGAGGCAGATACGCAGTATTTT. The full variable domain, its missing parts supplied by reference TRBV19 and TRBJ2-3, is DGGITQSPKYLFRKEGQNVTLSCEQNLNHDAMYWYRQDPGQGLRLIYYSQIVNDFQKGDIAEGYSVSREKKESFPLTVTSAQKNPTAFYLCASSPRTGEADTQYFGPGTRLTVL.

The chain combines TRBV7-9 with TRBJ2-3; D perhaps matches TRBD2 (6 bases). The CDR3 covers 16 residues. Trimming cost V 3 bases and J 4 bases, with 17 bases left between them. Germline V gives CDR1 SEHNR, CDR2 FQNEAQ (reference sequence). The chain's CDR3 is CASSFGTASPPDTQYF. CDR3 DNA sequence: TGTGCCAGCAGCTTTGGGACTGCGTCGCCACCAGATACGCAGTATTTT.

Concerning this clone itself: In the same sample, other DNA sequences code for this CDR3. V gene TRBV7-2 combines with J gene TRBJ2-7; D is unresolved. Between the trimmed V and J ends, which lost 5 bases and 2 bases, there was a span of 4 bases. Germline values: CDR1 SGHTA, CDR2 FQGNSA. This CDR3 spans 11 amino acids. The CDR3 sequence: CASSPAYEQYF. CDR3 bases: TGTGCCAGCAGCCCAGCCTACGAGCAGTACTTC.

This clone was observed once. The chain combines TRBV27 with TRBJ1-5; D remains unclear. V was cut by 6 bases and J by 4 bases, with 10 bases left in between. Germline loops: CDR1 MNHEY, CDR2 SMNVEV (reference sequence). The CDR3 length is 13 residues. The CDR3 coding sequence is TGTGCCAGCAGCGGTCAGCGGAATCAGCCCCAGCATTTT. This sequence encodes CASSGQRNQPQHF.

This rearrangement joins TRBV18 to TRBJ2-1; 8 nucleotides match TRBD2. Germline V CDR1 and CDR2: KGHSH, LQKENI. The CDR3 consists of 15 residues. With V trimmed by 3 bases and J by 5 bases, 6 bases remained unmatched. Written as DNA, the CDR3 is TGTGCCAGCTCACCTCGGGGGGGCCGTGACAATGAGCAGTTCTTC. It codes for CASSPRGGRDNEQFF.

J is TRBJ2-5 and V is TRBV27, with TRBD1 as a possible D gene (6 bases). Trimming shortened V by 9 bases and J by 4 bases, and 9 bases separated the two germline ends. The V gene's germline CDR1 is MNHEY and CDR2 SMNVEV (reference sequence). The CDR3 is made up of 11 amino acids. CDR3 in DNA: TGTGCCAGTTTAGGGGGAGAGACCCAGTACTTC. Its translation is CASLGGETQYF.

The chain combines TRBV19 with TRBJ1-1; D remains unclear. The germline V and J ends were trimmed by 5 bases and 5 bases, with 9 bases remaining between them. CDR3 length: 12 amino acids. The V gene's germline CDR1 is LNHDA and CDR2 SQIVND (reference sequence). CDR3 sequence: CASSPGLTEAFF. CDR3 sequence (DNA): TGTGCCAGTAGTCCTGGGCTAACTGAAGCTTTCTTT.

The rearrangement links TRBV2 to TRBJ1-6; 9 positions agree with TRBD1. The CDR3 totals 14 residues. CDR1 is SNHLY, CDR2 FYNNEI, per germline. J was trimmed by 7 bases and V by 6 bases; bases with no gene match: 4. The CDR3 nucleotides read TGTGCCAGCAGCCTCGGGACAGGGAATTCACCCCTCCACTTT. Translated, it gives CASSLGTGNSPLHF.

The rearrangement links TRBV20-1 to TRBJ2-1, with D unresolved. CDR1 is DFQATT, CDR2 SNEGSKA, per germline (reference sequence). This CDR3 comprises 11 residues. V lost 3 bases to trimming and J lost 10 bases, with 10 bases between them. The CDR3 DNA reads as TGCAGTGCTAGTAGTCTAATGGAGCAGTTCTTC. Amino acid sequence: CSASSLMEQFF.